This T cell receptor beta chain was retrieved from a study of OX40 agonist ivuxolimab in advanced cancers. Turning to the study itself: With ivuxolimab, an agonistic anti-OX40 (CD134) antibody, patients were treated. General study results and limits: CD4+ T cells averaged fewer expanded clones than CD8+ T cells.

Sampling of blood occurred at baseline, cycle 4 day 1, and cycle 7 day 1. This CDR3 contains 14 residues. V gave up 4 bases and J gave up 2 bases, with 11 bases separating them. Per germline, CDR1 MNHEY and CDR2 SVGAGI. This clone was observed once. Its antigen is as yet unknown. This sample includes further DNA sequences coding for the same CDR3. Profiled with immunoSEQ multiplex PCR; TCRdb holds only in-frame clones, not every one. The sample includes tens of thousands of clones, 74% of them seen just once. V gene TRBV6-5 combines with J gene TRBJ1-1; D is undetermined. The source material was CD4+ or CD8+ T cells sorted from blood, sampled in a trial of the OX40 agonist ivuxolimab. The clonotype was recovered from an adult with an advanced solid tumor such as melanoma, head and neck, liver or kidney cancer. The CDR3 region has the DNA TGTGCCAGCAGTTCACCGGGCCTCAACACTGAAGCTTTCTTT. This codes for CASSSPGLNTEAFF.